The rows below give T cell receptor beta chains drawn from one sample of a study of cytomegalovirus exposure and HLA in healthy donors. The protocol was immunoSEQ multiplex PCR, while the TCRdb copy is restricted to in-frame clones and leaves out a portion. The table lists 65,000 to 95,000 clones, around 73% of them singletons. Sequencing was carried out using PBMCs. These receptors came from a man aged 45-65 years in good health and CMV-seronegative. The CDR3 runs from the conserved cysteine through the conserved F or W. The order of the fields is J gene, D gene, clone size, V gene, CDR3 protein, CDR3 DNA. A D gene is named only where the DNA matches it firmly. Clone size is not always given. Where it is, it says once, few, many or a class for expanded clones.

TRBJ2-2 | TRBD2 | . | TRBV5-4 | CASSGAGVRDTGELFF | TGTGCCAGCAGCGGGGCGGGGGTTCGGGACACCGGGGAGCTGTTTTTT
TRBJ2-7 | TRBD2 | . | TRBV7-9 | CSSSARTGTSGGGEQYF | TGTTCCAGCAGCGCCCGTACCGGGACTAGCGGGGGAGGCGAGCAGTACTTC
TRBJ1-1 | TRBD1 | . | TRBV6-6 | CASTQGAPAFF | TGTGCCAGCACCCAGGGGGCCCCAGCTTTCTTT
TRBJ1-1 | . | once | TRBV11-3 | CASSFTVNTEAFF | TGTGCCAGCAGCTTCACGGTGAACACTGAAGCTTTCTTT
TRBJ1-5 | TRBD1 | once | TRBV6-1 | CASSETGGTVGNQPQHF | TGTGCCAGCAGTGAGACAGGGGGAACGGTGGGCAATCAGCCCCAGCATTTT
TRBJ1-1 | . | few | TRBV6-6 | CASSPEQGMNTEAFF | TGTGCCAGCAGCCCCGAACAGGGAATGAACACTGAAGCTTTCTTT
TRBJ1-4 | TRBD1 | . | TRBV7-9 | CSSSRRDRAPEF | TGTTCCAGCAGCCGCCGGGACAGGGCCCCCGAATTT
TRBJ2-1 | TRBD1 | few | TRBV28 | CASSAAGGRLHNEQFF | TGTGCCAGCAGTGCCGCAGGGGGCCGCCTCCACAATGAGCAGTTCTTC
TRBJ2-3 | . | . | TRBV5-4 | CASSIGGQGSDTQYF | TGTGCCAGCAGCATCGGGGGGCAAGGATCAGATACGCAGTATTTT
TRBJ1-6 | . | once | TRBV5-6 | CASSSEEGLNSPLHF | TGTGCCAGCAGCTCTGAGGAGGGGCTTAATTCACCCCTCCACTTT
TRBJ2-7 | TRBD2 | few | TRBV10-3 | CAISGLADSYEQYF | TGTGCCATCAGTGGACTAGCGGACTCCTACGAGCAGTACTTC
TRBJ1-5 | . | . | TRBV6-1 | CASSGPGLTNQPQHF | TGTGCCAGCAGTGGACCGGGACTTACCAATCAGCCCCAGCATTTT
TRBJ2-7 | . | few | TRBV6-6 | CASRQGRDYEQYF | TGTGCCAGCAGGCAGGGGAGGGACTACGAGCAGTACTTC
TRBJ2-7 | . | . | TRBV6-5 | CASSYSGDTHYEQYF | TGTGCCAGCAGTTACTCGGGGGACACCCACTACGAGCAGTACTTC
TRBJ1-2 | . | once | TRBV30 | CAWRLGNYGYTF | TGTGCCTGGAGGCTTGGCAATTATGGCTACACCTTC
TRBJ2-1 | TRBD1 | few | TRBV7-9 | CASSLVSGTGGYEQFF | TGTGCCAGCAGCTTAGTCAGCGGCACAGGGGGATATGAGCAGTTCTTC
TRBJ2-1 | . | . | TRBV7-6 | CASSFDGSSYNEQFF | TGTGCCAGCAGCTTTGACGGGAGCTCCTACAATGAGCAGTTCTTC
TRBJ2-2 | . | . | TRBV15 | CATSRESWATGELFF | TGTGCCACCAGCAGAGAGTCGTGGGCCACCGGGGAGCTGTTTTTT
TRBJ1-6 | . | . | TRBV6-6 | CASHFGGSNSPLHF | TGTGCCAGCCACTTTGGGGGCAGTAATTCACCCCTCCACTTT
TRBJ1-6 | . | . | TRBV5-6 | CASSLGQAGSSPLHF | TGTGCCAGCAGCTTGGGACAGGCTGGTTCTTCACCCCTCCACTTT
TRBJ2-6 | . | . | TRBV5-1 | CASSVSEASGANVLTF | TGCGCCAGCAGCGTATCCGAGGCCTCTGGGGCCAACGTCCTGACTTTC
TRBJ1-2 | . | . | TRBV18 | CASSPSSENYGYTF | TGTGCCAGCTCGCCCTCCAGTGAAAACTATGGCTACACCTTC
TRBJ1-2 | TRBD1 | . | TRBV5-6 | CASSPATGGNPYGYTF | TGTGCCAGCAGCCCGGCCACAGGGGGCAACCCCTATGGCTACACCTTC
TRBJ2-1 | TRBD2 | . | TRBV11-3 | CASSRYEAGGHNEQFF | TGTGCCAGCTCCCGGTATGAAGCGGGGGGCCACAATGAGCAGTTCTTC
TRBJ2-7 | TRBD2 | . | TRBV5-4 | CASSKSGLAHEQYF | TGTGCCAGCAGCAAATCGGGACTAGCCCACGAGCAGTACTTC
TRBJ1-6 | TRBD1 | . | TRBV6-6 | CASATRQGDNSPLHF | TGTGCCAGCGCCACTCGACAGGGCGATAATTCACCCCTCCACTTT
TRBJ1-1 | . | . | TRBV6-4 | CASSDGDTEAFF | TGTGCCAGCAGTGACGGAGATACTGAAGCTTTCTTT
TRBJ1-4 | TRBD1 | . | TRBV28 | CASRPNPPLSAGGREKLFF | TGTGCCAGCAGGCCTAATCCCCCTCTGTCGGCAGGGGGGCGTGAAAAACTGTTTTTT
TRBJ1-1 | . | . | TRBV7-2 | CASSSQANTEAFF | TGTGCCAGCAGCTCTCAAGCGAACACTGAAGCTTTCTTT
TRBJ1-3 | . | . | TRBV6-1 | CASKSGGGNTIYF | TGTGCCAGCAAATCGGGAGGTGGAAACACCATATATTTT
TRBJ2-2 | TRBD1 | . | TRBV5-1 | CASSTWDSTGELFF | TGCGCCAGCAGCACCTGGGACAGCACCGGGGAGCTGTTTTTT
TRBJ1-2 | TRBD1 | . | TRBV5-1 | CASSDGQGAGAGYTF | TGCGCCAGCAGCGATGGACAGGGGGCAGGTGCTGGCTACACCTTC
TRBJ1-6 | . | . | TRBV19 | CASSIEENSPLHF | TGTGCCAGTAGTATAGAGGAGAACTCACCCCTCCACTTT
TRBJ2-2 | TRBD2 | . | TRBV7-9 | CASSLFSGADTGELFF | TGTGCCAGCAGCTTATTTAGCGGGGCCGACACCGGGGAGCTGTTTTTT
TRBJ1-1 | . | . | TRBV19 | CASSIDAGLNTEAFF | TGTGCCAGTAGTATTGATGCAGGGTTGAACACTGAAGCTTTCTTT
TRBJ2-5 | . | . | TRBV7-8 | CASSTIQRTETQYF | TGTGCCAGCAGCACCATCCAGCGGACGGAGACCCAGTACTTC
TRBJ1-1 | . | once | TRBV7-8 | CASSLGVGNPKAFF | TGTGCCAGCAGCTTAGGTGTGGGCAACCCGAAGGCTTTCTTT
TRBJ1-6 | TRBD1 | few | TRBV6-5 | CASRGQGFTTPLHF | TGTGCCAGCAGAGGACAGGGATTTACGACACCCCTCCACTTT
TRBJ1-5 | . | . | TRBV12-5 | CASGTDRLGQPQHF | TGTGCTAGTGGTACCGACAGGCTTGGGCAGCCCCAGCATTTT
TRBJ1-5 | . | . | TRBV2 | CASSTDPRQPQHF | TGTGCCAGCAGTACAGACCCCCGCCAGCCCCAGCATTTT
TRBJ2-3 | TRBD2 | . | TRBV14 | CASKGTSGGHTTDTQYF | TGTGCCAGCAAAGGGACTAGCGGGGGGCACACCACAGATACGCAGTATTTT
TRBJ1-6 | TRBD1 | . | TRBV6-1 | CASRGQGFTTPLHF | TGTGCCAGCAGAGGACAGGGATTTACGACACCCCTCCACTTT
TRBJ2-7 | . | . | TRBV7-2 | CASSPVRGEQYF | TGTGCCAGCAGCCCTGTCAGGGGCGAGCAGTACTTC
TRBJ2-7 | TRBD2 | . | TRBV7-2 | CASSKTTSATYEQYF | TGTGCCAGCAGTAAAACGACTAGCGCGACCTACGAGCAGTACTTC
TRBJ2-3 | TRBD1 | once | TRBV5-8 | CASSPLGTGDTDTQYF | TGTGCCAGCAGCCCTCTTGGGACAGGGGACACAGATACGCAGTATTTT
TRBJ1-3 | TRBD1 | . | TRBV7-9 | CASSRDRDSGNTIYF | TGTGCCAGCAGCCGGGACAGAGACTCTGGAAACACCATATATTTT
TRBJ1-5 | TRBD1 | . | TRBV18 | CASSPGTGTGDQPQHF | TGTGCCAGCTCACCGGGAACCGGGACAGGGGATCAGCCCCAGCATTTT
TRBJ1-1 | TRBD1 | once | TRBV19 | CASRGTGRYHYTEAFF | TGTGCCAGTAGGGGGACAGGGAGATATCATTACACTGAAGCTTTCTTT
TRBJ1-4 | . | . | TRBV5-1 | CASSPAGGRYEKLFF | TGCGCCAGCAGCCCAGCGGGTGGAAGGTATGAAAAACTGTTTTTT
TRBJ2-2 | . | few | TRBV5-1 | CASSLALQAGELFF | TGCGCCAGCAGCTTGGCCCTCCAGGCCGGGGAGCTGTTTTTT
TRBJ2-4 | . | . | TRBV7-9 | CASSPPRGSQYF | TGTGCCAGCAGCCCGCCTAGGGGGTCTCAGTACTTC
TRBJ2-3 | TRBD2 | . | TRBV12-5 | CASGLGGRGDTQYF | TGTGCTAGTGGTTTGGGGGGGAGGGGAGATACGCAGTATTTT
TRBJ2-5 | TRBD1 | once | TRBV5-1 | CASNKGQGQETQYF | TGCGCCAGCAACAAGGGACAGGGACAAGAGACCCAGTACTTC
TRBJ2-3 | . | . | TRBV29-1 | CSVEYMSGVADTQYF | TGCAGCGTTGAGTATATGTCCGGGGTTGCAGATACGCAGTATTTT
TRBJ2-3 | . | few | TRBV6-1 | CASNHSPGGTDTQYF | TGTGCCAGCAACCACAGCCCGGGGGGCACAGATACGCAGTATTTT